This entry describes one T cell receptor beta chain. The target antigen is unknown. The data derive from a study of early T cells in non-severe SARS-CoV-2 infection. About the research overall: Bulk RNA isolated from unsorted whole blood underwent sequencing; chains were not paired.

Each cDNA molecule carried a unique molecular identifier. TCRdb processed the 5' RACE reads anew with MiXCR; each CDR3 protein has one entry. The data contain about 83,000 distinct CDR3 sequences, 11% to 15% of them singletons. Between the trimmed V and J ends, which lost 1 base and 6 bases, there was a span of 16 bases. The CDR3 extends over 14 amino acids. Looked up from germline, CDR1 is SQVTM and CDR2 is ANQGSEA. Study conclusions and caveats: The matching step, a VDJdb search, favored anti-spike CD8 responses and missed private and CD4 specificities.

This TCR was recovered from an adult who was a healthcare worker with PCR-confirmed SARS-CoV-2 infection or an uninfected control (not recorded which). Input material: whole blood. The chain has TRBV29-1 and TRBJ2-7; D may be TRBD2 (5 bases). The CDR3 loop is CSVEVPGTSSEQYF. The CDR3 coding sequence is TGCAGCGTTGAAGTCCCGGGAACGAGTTCCGAGCAGTACTTC.